What follows are 28 T cell receptor beta chains derived from one specimen sequenced in a study of CD8+CD57+ T cells in acquired aplastic anemia. TCR beta VDJ combinations and CDR3 sequences were profiled from genomic DNA. TCRdb passed the reads through MiXCR, listing each CDR3 protein once. The table has roughly 160,000 distinct CDR3 sequences, about 45% seen once; the top ten hold approximately 3%. All sequencing subjects had displayed CD8+CD57+ cell expansion on flow cytometry. The sample comprised sorted CD4+, CD8+, or CD8+CD57+ T cells (not recorded which) from PBMCs. These receptor sequences come from a human donor with aplastic anemia.

The rearrangement uses TRBV19 and TRBJ2-1, with D perhaps TRBD1 or TRBD2 (5 bases each). The CDR3 sequence is 12 residues long. Germline CDR1 and CDR2: LNHDA and SQIVND (reference sequence). The V end lost 4 bases, the J end lost 7 bases, and 8 bases lay between the germline ends. For the CDR3, the DNA is TGTGCCAGTAGTAGGGGGTGGAATGAGCAGTTCTTC. This gives the protein CASSRGWNEQFF.

The chain employs TRBV19 and TRBJ1-4; TRBD1 matches at 12 bases. The CDR3 is 14 residues long. In germline, CDR1 is LNHDA, CDR2 SQIVND (reference sequence). V gave up 4 bases and J gave up 6 bases; unmatched junction bases: 0. CDR3: CASSRDRGHEKLFF. The CDR3 bases are TGTGCCAGTAGTAGGGACAGGGGGCATGAAAAACTGTTTTTT.

This clonotype was seen at least ten times. V is TRBV5-1 and J is TRBJ2-3; 9 nucleotides agree with TRBD2. The CDR3 runs 15 residues. Germline-derived CDR1 and CDR2 are SGHRS and YFSETQ. J gave up 5 bases and V 4 bases, and 8 bases lay outside the gene matches. CDR3 protein: CASSGGGAAGDTQYF. CDR3 bases: TGCGCCAGCAGCGGCGGGGGGGCTGCGGGAGATACGCAGTATTTT.

This clonotype showed up many times. This chain links TRBV5-1 with TRBJ1-1, with D hard to call. This CDR3 is built from 14 residues. Germline V gene data show CDR1 as SGHRS and CDR2 as YFSETQ. V was shortened by 0 bases and J by 2 bases, with 8 bases between the two germline ends. DNA of the CDR3: TGCGCCAGCAGCTTGGCCGCAGCCAACACTGAAGCTTTCTTT. As protein: CASSLAAANTEAFF.

The rearrangement links TRBV24-1 to TRBJ2-2; 10 positions agree with TRBD1. Unmatched junction bases numbered 5, after V lost 1 base and J lost 4 bases. The CDR3 is 17 amino acids. Looked up from germline, CDR1 is KGHDR and CDR2 is SFDVKD. The CDR3 here is CATSDLGTGALTGELFF. The CDR3 DNA reads as TGTGCCACCAGTGATTTAGGGACAGGGGCACTCACCGGGGAGCTGTTTTTT.

The V gene is TRBV20-1, the J gene TRBJ2-7, with TRBD2 identical over 8 bases. The J segment lost 7 bases and the V segment lost 0 bases, leaving 14 bases of the junction unmatched. CDR1 is DFQATT and CDR2 is SNEGSKA in the germline V gene (reference sequence). This CDR3 is built from 16 residues. The CDR3, as DNA: TGCAGTGCTAGAGATGGGTCGGGACTAGGTAAGAATGAGCAGTACTTC. Its protein is CSARDGSGLGKNEQYF.

The chain is built from TRBV9 and TRBJ1-3, with D possibly TRBD1 on 5 matching bases. Trimming shortened V by 4 bases and J by 0 bases, and 17 bases separated the two germline ends. Germline lookup yields CDR1 SGDLS and CDR2 YYNGEE. This CDR3 spans 17 amino acids. The CDR3 DNA reads TGTGCCAGCAGCTTGAGGTGGGGGGGAAGCTCTGGAAACACCATATATTTT. It encodes CASSLRWGGSSGNTIYF.

Details on this clonotype: Just one base apart from a much larger clone, this may be a read error. V and J are TRBV4-1 and TRBJ1-2, with D perhaps matching TRBD1 (6 bases). The CDR3 runs to 15 residues. The germline gives CDR1 MGHRA, CDR2 YSYEKL. Trimming took 0 bases from V and 7 from J, leaving 15 bases between them. The CDR3 reads CASSQDVDWGLGYTF. For the CDR3, the DNA is TGCGCCAGCAGCCAAGATGTGGACTGGGGGCTTGGCTACACCTTC.

To note about this clonotype: Relative to the germline gene, one junction end is altered; a read error may explain this. The chain couples TRBV7-7 to TRBJ2-2; no clear D. The CDR3 is made up of 13 amino acids. The V gene's germline CDR1 is SSHAT and CDR2 FNYEAQ (reference sequence). This chain's CDR3 is CASSPGTSGELFF. As DNA, the CDR3 is TGTGCTAGCAGCCCAGGTACCTCCGGGGAGCTGTTTTTT.

This clonotype was seen at least ten times. The rearrangement uses TRBV7-2 and TRBJ2-1; 11 bases fit TRBD2. After removal of 6 bases from V and 5 bases from J, the junction contained 9 bases not matched to a gene. The germline V gene has CDR1 SGHTA and CDR2 FQGNSA. The CDR3 totals 16 residues. The CDR3 DNA sequence: TGTGCCAGCAGAATTTACCCGGGACTAGCGGACAATGAGCAGTTCTTC. Translating gives CASRIYPGLADNEQFF.

V and J are TRBV20-1 and TRBJ2-7, with TRBD1 matching 9 bases. V was clipped by 6 bases and J by 5 bases; unmatched bases: 8. The CDR3 loop spans 13 amino acids. Germline V lookup: CDR1 DFQATT, CDR2 SNEGSKA (reference sequence). This CDR3 reads CSAIGQGPHEQYF. CDR3 sequence (DNA): TGCAGTGCCATCGGACAGGGGCCCCACGAGCAGTACTTC.

This clonotype was counted between two and nine times. This CDR3 reads CSVEGGGGDTDTQYF. The CDR3 coding sequence is TGCAGCGTTGAAGGCGGGGGAGGGGACACAGATACGCAGTATTTT. This chain joins TRBV29-1 and TRBJ2-3; 7 bases fit TRBD2. With V trimmed by 1 base and J by 2 bases, 6 bases remained unmatched. This CDR3 contains 15 residues. CDR1 and CDR2 (germline): SQVTM, ANQGSEA.

This chain connects TRBV15 to TRBJ2-2; 7 positions agree with TRBD2. The CDR3 loop spans 14 amino acids. The germline gives CDR1 LNHNV, CDR2 YYDKDF (reference sequence). V lost 8 bases and J lost 6; bases outside the gene matches: 9. DNA for the CDR3: TGTGCCACCTCCTGGCCAGCGGGGTCCGGGGAGCTGTTTTTT. It yields the protein CATSWPAGSGELFF.

In its sample, this clonotype was seen many times. The chain links TRBV5-1 to TRBJ2-6, with 9 positions matching TRBD1. Looked up from germline, CDR1 is SGHRS and CDR2 is YFSETQ. CDR3 length: 17 amino acids. The trim removed 4 bases at V and 2 bases at J, leaving 7 bases unmatched. The DNA of the CDR3 is TGCGCCAGCAGCGCCGGGACAGGGTTTACTGGGGCCAACGTCCTGACTTTC. Amino acid sequence: CASSAGTGFTGANVLTF.

This chain connects TRBV29-1 to TRBJ2-7, with 11 nucleotides matching TRBD2. CDR1 is SQVTM and CDR2 is ANQGSEA in the germline V gene. V lost 7 bases and J lost 7; bases outside the gene matches: 9. The CDR3 is 13 amino acids. CDR3 nucleotide sequence: TGCAGCGCCAGACTAGCGGGACACCTTGAGCAGTACTTC. Translation: CSARLAGHLEQYF.

The rearrangement joins TRBV10-3 to TRBJ2-7, with 8 bases identical to TRBD2. J lost 0 bases, V lost 10 bases, and 11 bases had no gene match. Germline V lookup: CDR1 ENHRY, CDR2 SYGVKD. The CDR3 consists of 15 residues. As DNA, the CDR3 is TGTGCCAGCAGCGCGAAAAGCGGGAGCTCCTACGAGCAGTACTTC. Its protein product is CASSAKSGSSYEQYF.

At least ten counts were recorded for this clonotype. The chain links TRBV19 to TRBJ2-3; 13 bases agree with TRBD2. This CDR3 is 15 amino acids long. Germline-derived CDR1 and CDR2 are LNHDA and SQIVND (reference sequence). V shed 5 bases, J shed 2 bases, and the junction held 1 base outside the gene matches. The DNA for the CDR3 is TGTGCCAGTAGTGGACTAGCGGGAGTCACAGATACGCAGTATTTT. Its translation: CASSGLAGVTDTQYF. Supplemented by reference TRBV19 and TRBJ2-3, the full variable domain reads DGGITQSPKYLFRKEGQNVTLSCEQNLNHDAMYWYRQDPGQGLRLIYYSQIVNDFQKGDIAEGYSVSREKKESFPLTVTSAQKNPTAFYLCASSGLAGVTDTQYFGPGTRLTVL.

This clonotype was observed at least ten times. V is TRBV29-1 and J is TRBJ2-7; D is unresolved. The CDR3 covers 15 residues. Trimming stripped 6 bases from V and 2 bases from J, with 20 bases between. CDR1 and CDR2 from the germline V gene are SQVTM and ANQGSEA. CDR3 residues: CSVSPSGRVAYEQYF. The CDR3 region has the DNA TGCAGCGTAAGCCCTTCAGGCCGTGTGGCCTACGAGCAGTACTTC.

This clonotype has ten or more counts. The chain combines TRBV2 with TRBJ2-7, with 14 bases identical to TRBD2. After removal of 2 bases from V and 0 bases from J, the junction contained 15 bases not matched to a gene. The CDR3 length is 21 residues. The germline V gene encodes CDR1 SNHLY and CDR2 FYNNEI. CDR3 coding DNA: TGTGCCAGCAGTGAACCGAAGGGACTAGCGGGAGTCGGGGCCCTCTCCTACGAGCAGTACTTC. Protein sequence: CASSEPKGLAGVGALSYEQYF.

This clonotype was detected ten times or more. V and J are TRBV20-1 and TRBJ1-2; TRBD1 matches 10 bases. This CDR3 contains 13 residues. From germline, CDR1 is DFQATT and CDR2 SNEGSKA (reference sequence). The J segment lost 6 bases and the V segment lost 4 bases, leaving 5 bases of the junction unmatched. This CDR3 is CSAITGTGDGYTF. In nucleotides, the CDR3 is TGCAGTGCTATAACCGGGACAGGGGATGGCTACACCTTC.

The V call is TRBV28, the J call TRBJ2-5; 8 positions match TRBD1. CDR3 length: 14 amino acids. V shed 7 bases, J shed 5 bases, and the junction held 9 bases outside the gene matches. The germline V gene encodes CDR1 MDHEN and CDR2 SYDVKM. The CDR3 sequence is CASTPAGGRETQYF. The CDR3 nucleotides read TGTGCCAGCACCCCCGCAGGGGGCCGGGAGACCCAGTACTTC. The complete variable domain, with remaining parts taken from reference TRBV28 and TRBJ2-5, reads DVKVTQSSRYLVKRTGEKVFLECVQDMDHENMFWYRQDPGLGLRLIYFSYDVKMKEKGDIPEGYSVSREKKERFSLILESASTNQTSMYLCASTPAGGRETQYFGPGTRLLVL.

This clonotype came up once. The chain employs TRBV12-3 or TRBV12-4 and TRBJ2-7; tentative D call: TRBD2 (6 bases). V gave up 3 bases and J gave up 0 bases, with 15 bases separating them. The CDR3 has 16 amino acids. The CDR3 protein is CASSLRGQGLSYEQYF. Here the CDR3 DNA reads TGTGCCAGCAGTTTGCGGGGCCAGGGCCTCTCCTACGAGCAGTACTTC.

This clonotype has at least ten counts. This rearrangement joins TRBV2 to TRBJ2-1, with 8 bases that match TRBD2. In germline, CDR1 is SNHLY, CDR2 FYNNEI. The CDR3 consists of 15 residues. Trimming took 7 bases from V and 6 from J; bases not matched to a gene: 11. This CDR3 is CASTSMGLAGNEQFF. The CDR3 nucleotides are TGTGCCAGCACTTCCATGGGTCTAGCGGGCAATGAGCAGTTCTTC.

The gene calls are TRBV7-2 and TRBJ2-2; D is unresolved. This CDR3 has 12 amino acids. Germline assignment: CDR1 SGHTA and CDR2 FQGNSA. V was clipped by 3 bases and J by 7 bases, with 6 bases between them. CDR3 nucleotide sequence: TGTGCCAGCAGCTTCGTTGGCGGGGAGCTGTTTTTT. As protein: CASSFVGGELFF. Using reference TRBV7-2 and TRBJ2-2 for the parts outside the CDR3, the full variable domain is GAGVSQSPSNKVTEKGKDVELRCDPISGHTALYWYRQSLGQGLEFLIYFQGNSAPDKSGLPSDRFSAERTGGSVSTLTIQRTQQEDSAVYLCASSFVGGELFFGEGSRLTVL.

The DNA for the CDR3 is TGTGCCAGCAGCCACCGACAGGGTTCGAGGTACGAGCAGTACTTC. It encodes CASSHRQGSRYEQYF. The chain has TRBV11-1 and TRBJ2-7; 7 bases match TRBD1. Germline loops: CDR1 SGHAT, CDR2 FQDESV (reference sequence). V shed 5 bases, J shed 4 bases, and the junction held 11 bases outside the gene matches. The CDR3 has 15 residues.

The J gene is TRBJ2-7, the V gene TRBV19; 8 bases agree with TRBD1. The germline V gene has CDR1 LNHDA and CDR2 SQIVND (reference sequence). The CDR3 contains 15 residues. V was clipped by 4 bases and J by 2 bases; unmatched bases: 7. The CDR3, as DNA: TGTGCCAGTAGTAATCCGGGACAGGATACCTACGAGCAGTACTTC. This sequence encodes CASSNPGQDTYEQYF.

This clonotype occurred many times. The chain uses TRBV19 and TRBJ1-2; D not resolved. The CDR3 spans 14 residues. Germline V gene data show CDR1 as LNHDA and CDR2 as SQIVND (reference sequence). V shed 4 bases and J shed 3 bases, with 12 bases lying between them. CDR3 sequence reads: CASSTNGPYYGYTF. CDR3 DNA sequence: TGTGCCAGTAGTACAAATGGTCCGTACTATGGCTACACCTTC. Filled out from reference TRBV19 and TRBJ1-2, the complete variable domain reads DGGITQSPKYLFRKEGQNVTLSCEQNLNHDAMYWYRQDPGQGLRLIYYSQIVNDFQKGDIAEGYSVSREKKESFPLTVTSAQKNPTAFYLCASSTNGPYYGYTFGSGTRLTVV.

This sequence joins TRBV11-2 and TRBJ2-7, with 15 bases identical to TRBD2. Trimming at V came to 6 bases and at J to 4 bases, leaving 7 bases not matched to a gene. The CDR3 runs 16 residues. Germline CDR1 is SGHAT and CDR2 is FQNNGV. The CDR3 is CASSSGLAGGKYEQYF. In DNA form, the CDR3 reads TGTGCCAGCAGTTCTGGACTAGCGGGAGGGAAATACGAGCAGTACTTC. The variable domain in full, completed from reference TRBV11-2 and TRBJ2-7, reads EAGVAQSPRYKIIEKRQSVAFWCNPISGHATLYWYQQILGQGPKLLIQFQNNGVVDDSQLPKDRFSAERLKGVDSTLKIQPAKLEDSAVYLCASSSGLAGGKYEQYFGPGTRLTVT.